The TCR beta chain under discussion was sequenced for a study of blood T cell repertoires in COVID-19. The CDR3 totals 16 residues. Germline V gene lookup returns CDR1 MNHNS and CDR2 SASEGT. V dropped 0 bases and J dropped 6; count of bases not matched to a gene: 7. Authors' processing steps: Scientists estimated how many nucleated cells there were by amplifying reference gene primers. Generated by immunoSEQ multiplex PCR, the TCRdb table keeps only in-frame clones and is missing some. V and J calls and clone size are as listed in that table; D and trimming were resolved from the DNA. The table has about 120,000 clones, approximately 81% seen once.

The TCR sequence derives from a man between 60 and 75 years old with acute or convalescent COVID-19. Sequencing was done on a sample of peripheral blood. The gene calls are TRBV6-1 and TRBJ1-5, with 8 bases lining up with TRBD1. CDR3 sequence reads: CASSEARQGAVQPQHF. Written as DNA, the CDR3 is TGTGCCAGCAGTGAAGCGCGGCAGGGGGCCGTTCAGCCCCAGCATTTT.